One TCR beta chain is described in this entry. The antigen is undetermined. The read terminates 3 residues before the CDR3 end, so the remaining end is supplied by the germline J gene. The sample is drawn from a study of T cells in women clearing cervical HPV infection. For the study at large: Case blood was drawn when the lesion was first found; control blood after infection became undetectable. HLA type could not be excluded as a confounder. Study-wide results and limits: T-cell numbers per sample were unknown and may explain richness differences.

Data came from immunoSEQ multiplex PCR; TCRdb stores just in-frame clones and leaves some out. The specimen's table records roughly 22,000 clones. CDR3 size: 13 residues. From germline, CDR1 is SNHLY and CDR2 FYNNEI. Trimming cost V 7 bases and J 0 bases, with 7 bases left between them. The sequenced sample was blood buffy coat. The V gene is TRBV2, the J gene TRBJ1-5, with a weak D call TRBD1 (5 bases). The sequence was obtained from a woman between 18 and 75 years old with a cervical HPV16 infection that either progressed to CIN3+ or cleared (not recorded which). CDR3 protein: CASKRGSNQPQHF. CDR3 DNA, as far as it was read: TGTGCCAGCAAAAGGGGTAGCAATCAGCCC.